This T cell receptor beta chain was profiled in a study of T cell responses to AZD1222 COVID-19 vaccine. V dropped 4 bases and J dropped 2 bases, with 14 bases sitting between them. CDR3 length equals 15 residues. Germline-derived CDR1 and CDR2 are KGHSH and LQKENI. Sequencing was performed with immunoSEQ multiplex PCR; in TCRdb, only in-frame clones are kept and a portion is missing. Of approximately 70,000 clones listed, more than 70% were seen once; the top ten hold more than 8%. The material sequenced was peripheral blood, taken 28 days after the second dose of the MenACWY control vaccine. The clonotype comes from an adult who received the MenACWY meningococcal vaccine as a control. The V call is TRBV18, the J call TRBJ2-5, with D possibly matching TRBD1 (5 bases). This chain's CDR3 is CASSRRQTPQETQYF. CDR3 coding DNA: TGTGCCAGCTCACGTAGACAGACACCACAAGAGACCCAGTACTTC. Looking up the rest from reference TRBV18 and TRBJ2-5 gives the full variable domain: NAGVMQNPRHLVRRRGQEARLRCSPMKGHSHVYWYRQLPEEGLKFMVYLQKENIIDESGMPKERFSAEFPKEGPSILRIQQVVRGDSAAYFCASSRRQTPQETQYFGPGTRLLVL.